Below are 32 T cell receptor beta chains sequenced from a single sample in a study of blood T cell repertoires in COVID-19 (dated by TCRdb to the early 2020s). Library creation used the immunoSEQ multiplex PCR assay. Sourced from immuneACCESS, this table was stored by TCRdb with only in-frame sequences that have V and J called. A share of the clones is absent; for the studies checked, an unresolved V gene accounts for under half, and the remainder has no known explanation. For this sample there are roughly 150,000 clones; under 90% appear just once. In total, the top ten clones hold 10% to 13% of the sample. Sequenced material: peripheral blood. These receptors all stem from a woman of 80 years or more with active or convalescent COVID-19.

The chain carries TRBV11-3 and TRBJ2-1, with 9 positions matching TRBD2. Germline V gives CDR1 SGHNT, CDR2 YENEEA. There are 15 residues in the CDR3. V was pared by 1 base and J by 5 bases, with 3 bases of the junction left unmatched. The CDR3 reads CASSLGGRVHNEQFF. CDR3 nucleotides: TGTGCCAGCAGCTTAGGCGGGAGGGTTCACAATGAGCAGTTCTTC.

V and J are TRBV30 and TRBJ1-4, with D possibly TRBD1 on 6 matching bases. Germline V lookup: CDR1 GTSNPN, CDR2 SVGIG (reference sequence). Trimming took 3 bases from V and 6 from J, leaving 17 bases between them. The CDR3 consists of 15 residues. CDR3 in amino acids: CAWSRVSGGHEKLFF. CDR3 coding DNA: TGTGCCTGGAGCAGAGTGAGCGGGGGGCATGAAAAACTGTTTTTT.

This chain links TRBV5-1 with TRBJ2-1; 12 bases are shared with TRBD2. The junction had 4 bases not matched to a gene; V was cut back by 0 bases and J by 6 bases. There are 16 residues in the CDR3. The germline V gene encodes CDR1 SGHRS and CDR2 YFSETQ. CDR3 sequence: CASSLDLAGGPNEQFF. For the CDR3, the DNA is TGCGCCAGCAGCTTGGATCTAGCGGGAGGGCCCAATGAGCAGTTCTTC.

The CDR3 loop is CASRPQRSAGEKLFF. In DNA, the CDR3 is TGTGCCAGCAGGCCGCAACGTTCGGCGGGTGAAAAACTGTTTTTT. The genes are TRBV7-2 and TRBJ1-4; D uncertain. Deletions cut 6 bases from V and 7 bases from J, with 18 bases between. This CDR3 is built from 15 residues. CDR1 and CDR2 from the germline V gene are SGHTA and FQGNSA. The variable domain in full, completed from reference TRBV7-2 and TRBJ1-4, reads GAGVSQSPSNKVTEKGKDVELRCDPISGHTALYWYRQSLGQGLEFLIYFQGNSAPDKSGLPSDRFSAERTGGSVSTLTIQRTQQEDSAVYLCASRPQRSAGEKLFFGSGTQLSVL.

The rearrangement uses TRBV19 and TRBJ2-1; 10 bases fit TRBD2. The V and J ends lost 8 bases and 3 bases, in that order; junction bases with no gene match: 7. The CDR3 loop spans 15 amino acids. From germline, CDR1 is LNHDA and CDR2 SQIVND (reference sequence). CDR3 region: CASRTSGQIYNEQFF. In DNA form, the CDR3 reads TGTGCCAGTCGGACTAGCGGCCAGATCTACAATGAGCAGTTCTTC.

The V and J genes are TRBV7-9 and TRBJ2-5; weak D call: TRBD1 (6 bases). Per germline, CDR1 SEHNR and CDR2 FQNEAQ (reference sequence). Trimming took 0 bases from V and 5 from J, leaving 13 bases between them. CDR3 length: 15 amino acids. The CDR3 protein is CASSLAGTNRETQYF. The CDR3 nucleotides are TGTGCCAGCAGCTTAGCTGGGACAAACCGGGAGACCCAGTACTTC. The complete variable domain, with remaining parts taken from reference TRBV7-9 and TRBJ2-5, reads DTGVSQNPRHKITKRGQNVTFRCDPISEHNRLYWYRQTLGQGPEFLTYFQNEAQLEKSRLLSDRFSAERPKGSFSTLEIQRTEQGDSAMYLCASSLAGTNRETQYFGPGTRLLVL.

This chain links TRBV7-6 with TRBJ2-2, with 7 bases matching TRBD1. V lost 1 base to trimming and J lost 2 bases; unmatched junction nucleotides: 4. Germline CDR1 and CDR2: SGHVS and FNYEAQ. The length of the CDR3 is 16 residues. The CDR3 bases are TGTGCCAGCAGCTTAGGACAGGGACCTAACACCGGGGAGCTGTTTTTT. Its translation: CASSLGQGPNTGELFF.

The gene calls are TRBV28 and TRBJ1-2, with a possible D match to TRBD1 (6 bases). The ends were cut back, 3 bases at V and 4 bases at J, with 12 bases in the middle. The CDR3 covers 14 residues. Germline V gives CDR1 MDHEN, CDR2 SYDVKM. The CDR3 loop is CASSFTGLIYGYTF. The CDR3, as DNA: TGTGCCAGCAGTTTTACAGGGTTGATCTATGGCTACACCTTC.

The rearrangement joins TRBV19 to TRBJ1-4; 7 bases are a match to TRBD1. J gave up 7 bases and V 6 bases, and 5 bases lay outside the gene matches. The CDR3 is made up of 13 amino acids. The V gene's germline CDR1 is LNHDA and CDR2 SQIVND (reference sequence). The CDR3 loop is CASSATGTEKLFF. CDR3 sequence (DNA): TGTGCCAGTAGCGCGACAGGGACTGAAAAACTGTTTTTT. Full variable domain (remainder filled in from reference TRBV19 and TRBJ1-4): DGGITQSPKYLFRKEGQNVTLSCEQNLNHDAMYWYRQDPGQGLRLIYYSQIVNDFQKGDIAEGYSVSREKKESFPLTVTSAQKNPTAFYLCASSATGTEKLFFGSGTQLSVL.

This chain uses TRBV10-3 with TRBJ1-1; 9 bases map to TRBD1. Losses at the gene ends were 6 bases for V and 3 bases for J; bases not matched to a gene: 5. The CDR3 is 14 amino acids. Germline values: CDR1 ENHRY, CDR2 SYGVKD. CDR3 in amino acids: CAIRGQGAYTEAFF. The CDR3, as DNA: TGTGCCATCAGGGGACAGGGTGCGTACACTGAAGCTTTCTTT.

The V and J genes are TRBV9 and TRBJ2-1, with TRBD2 identical over 12 bases. The CDR3 runs to 15 residues. The germline gives CDR1 SGDLS, CDR2 YYNGEE. J lost 8 bases, V lost 3 bases, and 6 bases had no gene match. The CDR3 coding sequence is TGTGCCAGCAGCGCCCGGACTAGCGGGACTCATGAGCAGTTCTTC. Residues: CASSARTSGTHEQFF.

This chain connects TRBV6-5 to TRBJ2-1, with 8 bases matching TRBD2. Trimming at V came to 6 bases and at J to 4 bases, leaving 8 bases not matched to a gene. The CDR3 contains 15 residues. Germline V gene sequence: CDR1 MNHEY, CDR2 SVGAGI. The CDR3 loop reads CASRRPSGSYNEQFF. The CDR3 DNA reads TGTGCCAGCAGGCGCCCAAGCGGGAGTTACAATGAGCAGTTCTTC.

This clone was seen only once. Different DNA sequences within this sample yield the same CDR3. The CDR3 sequence is CASSSSGQGNYGYTF. The CDR3 DNA follows: TGTGCCAGCAGTTCTTCCGGACAGGGAAACTATGGCTACACCTTC. The chain uses TRBV28 and TRBJ1-2, with 8 nucleotides matching TRBD1. Germline CDR1 MDHEN, CDR2 SYDVKM. With V trimmed by 4 bases and J by 2 bases, 6 bases remained unmatched. CDR3 length: 15 residues.

This sequence joins TRBV5-1 and TRBJ1-4; 7 positions agree with TRBD1. CDR3 length equals 15 residues. V shed 4 bases, J shed 8 bases, and the junction held 11 bases outside the gene matches. The germline V gene has CDR1 SGHRS and CDR2 YFSETQ. CDR3 amino acids: CASSRGQVSWEKLFF. For the CDR3, the DNA is TGCGCCAGCAGCAGAGGACAGGTTTCATGGGAAAAACTGTTTTTT.

The chain employs TRBV6-6 and TRBJ1-6, with TRBD1 identical over 7 bases. CDR3 length equals 16 residues. Germline CDR1 and CDR2: MNHNY and SVGAGI (reference sequence). Trimming cost V 5 bases and J 5 bases; bases outside gene matches: 9. The CDR3 spells CASSRGGSPNNSPLHF. In nucleotides, the CDR3 is TGTGCCAGCAGTCGAGGGGGCAGCCCCAATAATTCACCCCTCCACTTT.

This clone was seen a few times. V and J are TRBV7-7 and TRBJ2-1; D gene uncertain. The CDR3 contains 16 residues. Germline lookup yields CDR1 SSHAT and CDR2 FNYEAQ (reference sequence). The V gene lost 2 bases and the J gene lost 0 bases, with 11 bases spanning the gap. This CDR3 reads CASSLSETISYNEQFF. The CDR3 bases are TGTGCCAGCAGCTTATCTGAGACAATCTCCTACAATGAGCAGTTCTTC. The variable domain in full, with the rest retrieved from reference TRBV7-7 and TRBJ2-1, is GAGVSQSPRYKVTKRGQDVTLRCDPISSHATLYWYQQALGQGPEFLTYFNYEAQPDKSGLPSDRFSAERPEGSISTLTIQRTEQRDSAMYRCASSLSETISYNEQFFGPGTRLTVL.

The chain combines TRBV6-2 or TRBV6-3 with TRBJ1-5; D is perhaps TRBD1 (5 bases). The CDR3 totals 19 residues. CDR1 is MNHEY, CDR2 SVGEGT, per germline. With 6 bases removed from V and 3 bases from J, the gap between germline ends came to 27 bases. In DNA, the CDR3 is TGTGCCAGCAGGTACCATACGGGGGGAGGCCAGGGTGACAATCAGCCCCAGCATTTT. Translating it yields CASRYHTGGGQGDNQPQHF.

The chain has TRBV23-1 and TRBJ2-7; the match to TRBD1 covers 9 bases. TRBV23-1 is classed as an ORF, of uncertain function. J gave up 5 bases and V 7 bases, and 12 bases lay outside the gene matches. The CDR3 has 15 residues. CDR3 amino acids: CASTTTGQGSNEQYF. CDR3 coding DNA: TGCGCCAGCACCACGACGGGACAGGGAAGCAACGAGCAGTACTTC.

This chain joins TRBV14 and TRBJ2-2; TRBD1 is a possible D gene (6 bases). This CDR3 has 16 residues. Germline values: CDR1 SGHDN, CDR2 FVKESK. V lost 0 bases and J 6 bases, leaving 14 bases between the germline ends. Here the CDR3 reads CASSQDIRGRAGELFF. CDR3 nucleotide sequence: TGTGCCAGCAGCCAAGATATCAGGGGACGGGCCGGGGAGCTGTTTTTT.

The chain uses TRBV28 and TRBJ2-1, with D possibly being TRBD2 (5 bases). This CDR3 region has 13 residues. Germline assignment: CDR1 MDHEN and CDR2 SYDVKM. V lost 3 bases, J lost 6 bases, and 9 bases lay in between. The CDR3 region is CASSLAGINEQFF. The CDR3 bases are TGTGCCAGCAGTTTGGCCGGGATCAATGAGCAGTTCTTC.

The V call is TRBV12-3 or TRBV12-4, the J call TRBJ1-2; D is unresolved. This CDR3 comprises 13 residues. V was shortened by 6 bases and J by 0 bases, with 8 bases between the two germline ends. This chain's CDR3 is CASSAYPNYGYTF. The CDR3 bases are TGTGCCAGCAGCGCCTACCCTAACTATGGCTACACCTTC.

The sample holds many counts of this clone. The rearrangement joins TRBV27 to TRBJ1-1; no definite D call. CDR3 length: 18 residues. Trimming pared 0 bases from V and 5 bases from J, leaving 22 bases between. Germline V gene lookup returns CDR1 MNHEY and CDR2 SMNVEV (reference sequence). This CDR3 is CASSLSTVLRPGGTEAFF. The CDR3 DNA sequence: TGTGCCAGCAGTTTATCCACAGTGTTGCGACCCGGCGGGACTGAAGCTTTCTTT.

The V gene is TRBV6-4, the J gene TRBJ2-2, with D tentatively TRBD1 (5 bases). The CDR3 runs 14 residues. From germline, CDR1 is MRHNA and CDR2 SNTAGT. Deletions cut 4 bases from V and 0 bases from J, with 6 bases between. The CDR3 bases are TGTGCCAGCAGTGGACAGACGAACACCGGGGAGCTGTTTTTT. This sequence encodes CASSGQTNTGELFF.

This chain joins TRBV23-1 and TRBJ1-2; TRBD1 matches at 8 bases. TRBV23-1 is marked as an open reading frame, function uncertain. Trimming at V came to 10 bases and at J to 8 bases, leaving 9 bases not matched to a gene. The CDR3 contains 12 residues. The CDR3 region is CAKMNRGEGYTF. The CDR3 region has the DNA TGCGCCAAAATGAACAGGGGGGAAGGCTACACCTTC.

Concerning this clone itself: Its ends do not fully match the called genes, so a read error is possible. The CDR3 loop is CASSFLREGLSHEQYF. CDR3 in DNA: TGTGCCAGCAGCTTCCTCCGGGAGGGCCTCTCCCACGAGCAGTACTTC. The chain uses TRBV11-1 and TRBJ2-7; 8 nucleotides line up with TRBD2. Germline V gene lookup returns CDR1 SGHAT and CDR2 FQDESV (reference sequence). The length of the CDR3 is 16 residues.

CDR3 bases: TGCGCCAGCAGCTTGATGGCCAGTGCTAGCACAGATACGCAGTATTTT. This codes for CASSLMASASTDTQYF. The chain is built from TRBV5-1 and TRBJ2-3; D gene unclear. The CDR3 runs 16 residues. The germline CDR1 and CDR2 sequences are SGHRS and YFSETQ. Trimming cost V 1 base and J 0 bases, with 12 bases left between them.

The chain has TRBV28 and TRBJ2-3, with D possibly TRBD1 on 6 matching bases. V was pared by 4 bases and J by 1 base, with 24 bases between. Germline V gene sequence: CDR1 MDHEN, CDR2 SYDVKM. The CDR3 is 19 residues long. The CDR3, as DNA: TGTGCCAGCAGTTGGACAACAGGGCTCCGGGGTGGCGGCACAGATACGCAGTATTTT. Its translation is CASSWTTGLRGGGTDTQYF.

This clone has just a few counts. V usage is TRBV15 and J usage is TRBJ1-5; 9 positions agree with TRBD1. This CDR3 spans 16 amino acids. Germline V CDR1 and CDR2: LNHNV, YYDKDF (reference sequence). The V and J ends lost 1 base and 0 bases, in that order; junction bases with no gene match: 1. CDR3 amino acids: CATSRGDRDSNQPQHF. The CDR3 DNA reads TGTGCCACCAGCAGAGGGGACAGGGATAGCAATCAGCCCCAGCATTTT.

The chain joins TRBV4-2 to TRBJ2-1; 14 nucleotides align to TRBD2. V was clipped by 0 bases and J by 6 bases; unmatched bases: 4. Germline-derived CDR1 and CDR2 are LGHNA and YNFKEQ. CDR3 size: 17 residues. The CDR3 reads CASSQDPGTSGSNEQFF. In DNA form, the CDR3 reads TGTGCCAGCAGCCAAGATCCGGGGACTAGCGGGAGCAATGAGCAGTTCTTC.

The CDR3: CASSFTWTSVYNEQFF. The CDR3, as DNA: TGTGCCAGCAGCTTTACCTGGACTAGCGTTTACAATGAGCAGTTCTTC. V and J are TRBV11-2 and TRBJ2-1; 9 bases align to TRBD2. V was clipped by 3 bases and J by 4 bases; unmatched bases: 7. Looked up from germline, CDR1 is SGHAT and CDR2 is FQNNGV. The CDR3 is made up of 16 amino acids.

This clone came up a few times. V is TRBV19 and J is TRBJ1-1, with 10 positions matching TRBD1. CDR1 and CDR2 from the germline V gene are LNHDA and SQIVND (reference sequence). V shed 3 bases, J shed 11 bases, and the junction held 6 bases outside the gene matches. The CDR3 contains 13 residues. The CDR3 is CASSMDRGRLAFF. The CDR3 coding sequence is TGTGCCAGTAGTATGGACAGGGGGAGATTGGCTTTCTTT.

The chain links TRBV6-2 or TRBV6-3 to TRBJ1-2; TRBD1 is a possible D gene (5 bases). This CDR3 has 14 residues. The V and J ends lost 3 bases and 0 bases respectively, with 8 bases between them. Germline V gives CDR1 MNHEY, CDR2 SVGEGT. The CDR3 DNA reads as TGTGCCAGCAGTTATGGGGCAGCTAACTATGGCTACACCTTC. Encoded protein: CASSYGAANYGYTF.